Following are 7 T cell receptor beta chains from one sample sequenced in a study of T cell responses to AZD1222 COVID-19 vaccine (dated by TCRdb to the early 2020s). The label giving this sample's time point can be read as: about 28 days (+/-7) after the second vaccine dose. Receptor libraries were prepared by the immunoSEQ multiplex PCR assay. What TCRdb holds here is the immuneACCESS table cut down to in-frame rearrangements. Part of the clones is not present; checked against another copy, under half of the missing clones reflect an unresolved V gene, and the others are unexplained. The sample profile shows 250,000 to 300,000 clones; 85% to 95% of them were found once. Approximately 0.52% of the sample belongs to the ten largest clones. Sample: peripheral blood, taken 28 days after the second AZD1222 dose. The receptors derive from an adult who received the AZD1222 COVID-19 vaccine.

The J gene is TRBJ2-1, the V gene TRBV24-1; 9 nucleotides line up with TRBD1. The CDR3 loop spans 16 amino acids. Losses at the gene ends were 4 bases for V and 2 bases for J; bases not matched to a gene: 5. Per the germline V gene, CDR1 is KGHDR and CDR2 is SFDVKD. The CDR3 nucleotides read TGTGCCACCAGTGAAAACAGGGGGCTGCCCTACAATGAGCAGTTCTTC. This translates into CATSENRGLPYNEQFF.

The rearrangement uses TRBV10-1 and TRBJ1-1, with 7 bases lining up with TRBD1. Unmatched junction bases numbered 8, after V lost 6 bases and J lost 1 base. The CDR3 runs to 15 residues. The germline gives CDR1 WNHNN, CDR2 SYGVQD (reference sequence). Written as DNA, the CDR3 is TGCGCCAGCAGAGAGGAAGGGACAGAGAACACTGAAGCTTTCTTT. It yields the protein CASREEGTENTEAFF.

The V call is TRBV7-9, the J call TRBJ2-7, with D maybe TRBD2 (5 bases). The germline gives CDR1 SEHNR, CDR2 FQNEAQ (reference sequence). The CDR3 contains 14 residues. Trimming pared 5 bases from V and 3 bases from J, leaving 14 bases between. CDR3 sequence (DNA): TGTGCCAGCAGCCCCGCGAGGGATAACTACGAGCAGTACTTC. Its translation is CASSPARDNYEQYF.

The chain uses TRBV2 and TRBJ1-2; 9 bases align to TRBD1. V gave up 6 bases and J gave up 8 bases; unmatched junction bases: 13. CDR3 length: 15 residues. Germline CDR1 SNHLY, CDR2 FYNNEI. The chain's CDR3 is CASSQIRTGDWGYTF. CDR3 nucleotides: TGTGCCAGCAGCCAAATACGGACAGGGGATTGGGGCTACACCTTC.

The CDR3 protein is CASSLSGLAGKETQYF. The CDR3 DNA reads TGCGCCAGCAGCCTCAGTGGGCTAGCGGGAAAAGAGACCCAGTACTTC. The genes are TRBV4-3 and TRBJ2-5; 9 bases map to TRBD2. Trimming removed 4 bases from V and 3 bases from J; junction bases left unmatched: 9. Germline CDR1 and CDR2: LGHNA and YSLEER. The CDR3 runs 16 residues.

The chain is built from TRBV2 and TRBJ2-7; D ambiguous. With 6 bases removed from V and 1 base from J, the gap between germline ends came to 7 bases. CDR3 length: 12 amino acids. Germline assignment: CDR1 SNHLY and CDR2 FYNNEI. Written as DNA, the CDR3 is TGTGCCAGCAGCCAGAATTCCTACGAGCAGTACTTC. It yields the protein CASSQNSYEQYF.

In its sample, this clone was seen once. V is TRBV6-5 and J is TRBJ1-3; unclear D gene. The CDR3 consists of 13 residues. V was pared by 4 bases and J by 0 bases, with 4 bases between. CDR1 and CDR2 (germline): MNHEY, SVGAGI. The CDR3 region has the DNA TGTGCCAGCAGTTTCTCCTCTGGAAACACCATATATTTT. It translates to CASSFSSGNTIYF.